The rows below give T cell receptor beta chains drawn from one sample of a study of blood T cell repertoires in COVID-19. The method was immunoSEQ multiplex PCR; TCRdb's version includes in-frame clones alone and lacks a portion of them. Here the sample spans a few hundred thousand clones, 75% to 90% being singletons. The sequencing input was peripheral blood. These receptors were obtained from a middle-aged man with acute or convalescent COVID-19. The CDR3 runs from the conserved cysteine through the conserved F or W. A D gene is named only where the DNA matches it firmly. The size field is filled for only some rows; it gives once, few, many or a size class.

J	D	V	size	CDR3	DNA
TRBJ1-2	-	TRBV3-1/TRBV3-2	once	CASRSREGYGYTF	TGTGCCAGCAGGTCCAGGGAGGGCTATGGCTACACCTTC
TRBJ2-1	-	TRBV15	-	CATSFPSINEQFF	TGTGCCACCAGTTTCCCCTCTATCAATGAGCAGTTCTTC
TRBJ2-5	TRBD1	TRBV30	-	CAWSKPRDRQETQYF	TGTGCCTGGAGTAAACCCCGGGACAGACAAGAGACCCAGTACTTC
TRBJ1-4	-	TRBV6-1	-	CASSEYNEKLFF	TGTGCCAGCAGTGAATATAATGAAAAACTGTTTTTT
TRBJ1-6	TRBD1	TRBV19	-	CASGQERSSYNSPLHF	TGTGCCAGCGGACAGGAGCGGAGCTCCTATAATTCACCCCTCCACTTT
TRBJ2-5	-	TRBV5-4	-	CATIGTQETQYF	TGTGCCACCATTGGGACACAAGAGACCCAGTACTTC
TRBJ1-2	TRBD1	TRBV27	-	CASSPLPGTDYYGYTF	TGTGCCAGCAGTCCGTTGCCCGGGACAGACTATTATGGCTACACCTTC
TRBJ1-4	-	TRBV2	-	CASTLQGVNEKLFF	TGTGCCAGCACGCTACAGGGAGTTAATGAAAAACTGTTTTTT
TRBJ1-4	-	TRBV6-5	-	CASHRINEKLFF	TGTGCCAGCCACAGGATTAATGAAAAACTGTTTTTT
TRBJ2-1	TRBD2	TRBV7-3	-	CASSPGTSDYNEQFF	TGTGCCAGCAGCCCCGGGACTAGCGATTACAATGAGCAGTTCTTC